Sequencing of this TCR beta chain was carried out in a study of T cells in localized non-small cell lung cancer. Broader study findings: Exceeding tumor, uninvolved adjacent lung had the highest T cell clonality.

With 0 bases removed from V and 4 bases from J, the gap between germline ends came to 4 bases. This CDR3 has 12 residues. The germline gives CDR1 MDHEN, CDR2 SYDVKM. Points on this clone: What it binds is unknown.

Using immunoSEQ multiplex PCR, the repertoire was profiled, and TCRdb retains in-frame clones only, with some absent. The sample lists 20,000 to 25,000 clones, about nine tenths occurring once. This TCR was recovered from a man aged 40-75 years with stage I squamous cell lung carcinoma. The specimen comprised peripheral blood, sampled before any cancer treatment. The chain has TRBV28 and TRBJ2-7; D uncertain. The CDR3 loop reads CASSLWGYEQYF. The CDR3 DNA follows: TGTGCCAGCAGTTTATGGGGATACGAGCAGTACTTC.